The sequence of this TCR beta chain was determined in a study of radiation and T cells in renal cell carcinoma. The time point was: blood 4 weeks post-SBRT, at nephrectomy. Treatment here: 15 Gy SBRT to primary tumor, nephrectomy 4 weeks later. Measured with immunoSEQ multiplex PCR; TCRdb has only the in-frame clones, and not every one. The table includes fewer than 200,000 clones, roughly 90% detected once. The specimen was blood, collected from a patient whose treatment included radiotherapy and nephrectomy. The receptor's source is a woman between 50 and 59 years old with renal cell carcinoma.

DNA of the CDR3: TGTGCCAGCAGCTTACGTACTGCCCAAACCGGGGAGCTGTTTTTT. As protein: CASSLRTAQTGELFF. The chain uses TRBV7-2 and TRBJ2-2; no clear D gene. Deletions cut 2 bases from V and 5 bases from J, with 12 bases between. This CDR3 contains 15 residues. CDR1 SGHTA and CDR2 FQGNSA come from the germline V gene.